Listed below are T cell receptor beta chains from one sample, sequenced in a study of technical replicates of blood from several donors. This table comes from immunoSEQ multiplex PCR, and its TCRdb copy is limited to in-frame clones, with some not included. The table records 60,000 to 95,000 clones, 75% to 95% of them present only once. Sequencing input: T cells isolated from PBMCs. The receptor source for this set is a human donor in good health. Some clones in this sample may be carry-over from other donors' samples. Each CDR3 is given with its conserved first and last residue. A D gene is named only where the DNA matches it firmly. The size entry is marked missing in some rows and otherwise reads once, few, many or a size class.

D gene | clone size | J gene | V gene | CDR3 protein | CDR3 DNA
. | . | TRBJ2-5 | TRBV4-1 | CASSQGPTLAETQYF | TGCGCCAGCAGCCAAGGACCGACACTTGCAGAGACCCAGTACTTC
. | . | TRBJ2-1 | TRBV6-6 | CASSQTGEQFF | TGTGCCAGCAGTCAAACAGGGGAGCAGTTCTTC
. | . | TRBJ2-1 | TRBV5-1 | CASSPWTRQGSSQFF | TGCGCCAGCAGCCCTTGGACGAGGCAGGGATCGTCCCAGTTCTTC
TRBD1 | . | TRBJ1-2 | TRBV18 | CASSWGRTGDGYTF | TGTGCCAGCTCATGGGGGAGAACAGGGGATGGCTACACCTTC
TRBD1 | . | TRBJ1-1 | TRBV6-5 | CASSSSDRQNTEAFF | TGTGCCAGCAGTTCATCGGACAGGCAGAACACTGAAGCTTTCTTT
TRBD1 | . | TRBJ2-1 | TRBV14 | CASSQWQGDNEQFF | TGTGCCAGCAGCCAATGGCAGGGGGACAATGAGCAGTTCTTC
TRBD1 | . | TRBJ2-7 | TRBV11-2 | CASSLGLTGTNYEQYF | TGTGCCAGCAGCTTAGGCCTGACAGGGACAAACTACGAGCAGTACTTC
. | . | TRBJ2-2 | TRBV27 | CASSLTLRGNTGELFF | TGTGCCAGCAGTTTAACCCTTAGGGGGAACACCGGGGAGCTGTTTTTT
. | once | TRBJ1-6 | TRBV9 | CASSAQSGGVNSPLHF | TGTGCCAGCAGCGCCCAATCGGGGGGGGTGAATTCACCCCTCCACTTT
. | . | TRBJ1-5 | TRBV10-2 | CASSDANSNQPQHF | TGCGCCAGCAGTGATGCGAATTCCAATCAGCCCCAGCATTTT
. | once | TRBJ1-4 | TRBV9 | CASSVGGMNQKLFF | TGTGCCAGCAGCGTAGGCGGGATGAACCAAAAACTGTTTTTT
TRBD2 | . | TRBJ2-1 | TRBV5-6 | CASSLVGLANNEQFF | TGTGCCAGCAGCTTGGTGGGACTAGCAAACAATGAGCAGTTCTTC
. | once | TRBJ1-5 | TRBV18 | CASSPRMNQPQHF | TGTGCCAGCTCACCGCGGATGAATCAGCCCCAGCATTTT
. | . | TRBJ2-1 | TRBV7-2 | CASSPLQGDEQFF | TGTGCCAGCAGCCCATTACAGGGCGATGAGCAGTTCTTC
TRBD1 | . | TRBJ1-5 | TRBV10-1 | CASPTGGIQPQHF | TGCGCCAGTCCGACAGGGGGTATTCAGCCCCAGCATTTT
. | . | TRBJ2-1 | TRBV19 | CASSISGLSSYNEQFF | TGTGCCAGTAGTATTTCTGGGCTTAGCTCCTACAATGAGCAGTTCTTC
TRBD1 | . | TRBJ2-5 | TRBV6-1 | CASSENRGQAETQYF | TGTGCCAGCAGTGAAAATCGGGGACAGGCGGAGACCCAGTACTTC
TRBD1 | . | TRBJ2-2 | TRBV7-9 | CASSPTGESGELFF | TGTGCCAGCAGCCCAACAGGGGAATCCGGGGAGCTGTTTTTT
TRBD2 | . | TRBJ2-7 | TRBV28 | CASSGAGGYSYEQYF | TGTGCCAGCAGTGGAGCGGGAGGGTACTCCTACGAGCAGTACTTC
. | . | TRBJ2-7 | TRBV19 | CASSIDGTDGTYEQYF | TGTGCCAGTAGTATAGATGGCACGGACGGGACCTACGAGCAGTACTTC
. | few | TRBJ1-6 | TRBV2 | CASWGGGSPLHF | TGTGCCAGTTGGGGGGGAGGCTCACCCCTCCACTTT
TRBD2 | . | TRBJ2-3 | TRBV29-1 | CSVSEAGGYATDTQYF | TGCAGCGTTTCCGAAGCGGGAGGGTATGCCACAGATACGCAGTATTTT
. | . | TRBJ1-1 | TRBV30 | CAGRSTVIVAFF | TGTGCCGGGAGGTCTACAGTTATTGTGGCTTTCTTT
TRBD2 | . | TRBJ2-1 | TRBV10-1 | CASSESEGTRGGNEQFF | TGCGCCAGCAGTGAGTCGGAAGGGACTAGGGGCGGCAATGAGCAGTTCTTC
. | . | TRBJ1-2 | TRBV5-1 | CASSSRYPISGYTF | TGCGCCAGCAGTTCCAGGTACCCTATTAGTGGCTACACCTTC
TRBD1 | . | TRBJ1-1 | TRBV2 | CASTPGQANTEAFF | TGTGCCAGCACCCCGGGACAGGCGAACACTGAAGCTTTCTTT
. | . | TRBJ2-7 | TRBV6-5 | CASSPRGPYEQYF | TGTGCCAGCAGCCCGCGCGGTCCCTACGAGCAGTACTTC
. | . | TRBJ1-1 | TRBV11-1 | CASSLVRGNTEAFF | TGTGCCAGCAGCTTGGTTAGGGGGAACACTGAAGCTTTCTTT
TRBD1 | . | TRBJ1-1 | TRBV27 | CASSFLGGEAFF | TGTGCCAGCAGTTTTTTAGGGGGCGAAGCTTTCTTT